This TCR beta chain is from a study of blood T cells in healthy people across ages (dated by TCRdb to between 2015 and 2016). Regarding the study in general: In model experiments, template switching captured roughly one uniquely barcoded TCR beta cDNA molecule for every two T cells. To track age-related changes in TCR beta repertoire diversity, the study relied on deep sequencing normalized with unique cDNA molecular identifiers. Donors were grouped into four age groups: young (average roughly 17 years), middle-aged (less than 40), aged (around 60) and long-lived (approximately 81). To avoid experimental bias, donors of different ages were distributed randomly across sequencing lanes. For two donors (one aged 18 to 30 and one aged 80 or older), the study analyzed two additional independent replicas of 1 million unique cDNA reads from the same blood draw. What the authors observed across the whole study: Conclusive comparison of naive and antigen-experienced compartments was prevented by the profiling of bulk unsorted PBMCs. Compared with the aged group, more naive CD4+ T cells, fewer expanded clones and increased TCR diversity were shown by the long-lived group, suggesting age selection. The CMV infection status of donors was not known, potentially confounding age-related changes in expanded clonotypes. Estimates of total diversity from one million sequenced T cells were regarded as lower bounds and underestimates. As age increased, observed TCR beta diversity per million T cells dropped in a roughly linear way, and a significant reduction was already evident by age around 41. A strong correlation was found between observed TCR beta diversity and the percentage of naive T cells measured by flow cytometry.

Only a few counts were recorded for this clonotype. The antigen it recognizes is unknown. Per-base quality was not reported, and no clone a single base away is much larger than it. The method behind the library was 5' RACE. The data were produced on an Illumina HiSeq 2500. The second PCR ran for about 7 to 11 cycles and used a J-beta primer mix along with a sample-barcoded 5' primer. Each TCR beta cDNA molecule received a unique molecular identifier from a template-switch 5' adaptor carrying 12 random nucleotides. Each sample yielded at least 2.5 million CDR3-containing paired-end reads. First-strand cDNA synthesis was performed from all RNA using the Mint cDNA synthesis kit, with priming by a TRBC-specific oligonucleotide. Following uracil-DNA glycosylase treatment, a first 18-cycle PCR with universal primers M1SS and BC2_uni_R was performed on all cDNA. In the paper's pipeline: For normalization, 1 million high-quality reads were randomly selected from each sample, with every read carrying a distinct molecular identifier. Reads with shared molecular identifiers were discarded instead of being binned into consensus sequences. MiTCR, set to a Q25 quality threshold and the strictest error-elimination algorithm, was used for CDR3 identification, clonotype clustering and error correction. A nonparametric unseen species model using Euler transformation provided a lower-bound estimate of total TCR beta diversity. Through fastp at Q25 and MiXCR, TCRdb rebuilt clones from the public reads, retaining in-frame beta chains. Every CDR3 protein is listed once, alongside the most common genes and DNA of its rows. It is TCRdb's table, rather than the study itself, that gives the V and J calls and clone size. Here the sample has 1.5 million to 2 million distinct CDR3 sequences; around half occur a single time. 2.1% of the sample goes to the ten largest clones.

V is reduced by 5 bases and J by 4 bases, leaving a spacing of 15 bases between them. Its CDR3 holds 14 amino acids, cysteine through phenylalanine. Only the CDR3 part of the read is kept: 42 bases, read in frame from the first base. CDR1 and CDR2, looked up from the germline V gene, are SGHTA and FQGNSA. The donors were 40 or so Caucasian individuals from Russia, aged roughly 6 to 100 years, who were systemically healthy. About 10 milliliters of peripheral blood were collected from each donor into EDTA-treated Vacutainer tubes. PBMCs were isolated by Ficoll-Paque density-gradient centrifugation, with at least 6.5 million obtained per sample. Total RNA, at least 6 micrograms per sample, was extracted from PBMCs with Trizol reagent. The percentages of naive CD45RAhigh/CD27high T cells were determined by flow cytometry on a PBMC aliquot from every donor.

This receptor was taken from a woman in her forties in good health. Sequencing input: blood. This chain joins TRBV7-2 to TRBJ2-7; the D call could be TRBD1 or TRBD2, with each sharing 7 bases. The DNA sequence is as follows: TGTGCCAGCAGCACCCAGGGGGGACTATACGAGCAGTACTTC. It translates as CASSTQGGLYEQYF. Full variable domain (CDR3 extended with the reference TRBV7-2 and TRBJ2-7 proteins): GAGVSQSPSNKVTEKGKDVELRCDPISGHTALYWYRQSLGQGLEFLIYFQGNSAPDKSGLPSDRFSAERTGGSVSTLTIQRTQQEDSAVYLCASSTQGGLYEQYFGPGTRLTVT.